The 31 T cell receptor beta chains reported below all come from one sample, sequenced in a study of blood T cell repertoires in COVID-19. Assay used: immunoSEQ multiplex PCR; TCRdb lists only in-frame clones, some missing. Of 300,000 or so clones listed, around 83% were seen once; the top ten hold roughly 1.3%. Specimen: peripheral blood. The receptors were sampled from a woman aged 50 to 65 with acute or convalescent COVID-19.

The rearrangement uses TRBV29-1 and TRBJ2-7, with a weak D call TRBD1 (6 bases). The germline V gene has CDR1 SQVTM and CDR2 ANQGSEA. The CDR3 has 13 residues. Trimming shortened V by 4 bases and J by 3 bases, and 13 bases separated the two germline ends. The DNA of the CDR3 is TGCAGCGTTGGGGGCTTAGGGGGCTACGAGCAGTACTTC. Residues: CSVGGLGGYEQYF.

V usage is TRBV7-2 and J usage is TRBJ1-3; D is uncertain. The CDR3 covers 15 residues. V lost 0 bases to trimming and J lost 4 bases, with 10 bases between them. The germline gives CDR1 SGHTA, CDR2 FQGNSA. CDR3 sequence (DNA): TGTGCCAGCAGCTTAGCCCCGGGTCTAGGAAACACCATATATTTT. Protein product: CASSLAPGLGNTIYF.

The CDR3 nucleotides are TGTGCCAGCAGTTCCCCACATATGAACACTGAAGCTTTCTTT. This gives the protein CASSSPHMNTEAFF. The gene calls are TRBV6-5 and TRBJ1-1; no reliable D call. This CDR3 has 14 amino acids. The germline gives CDR1 MNHEY, CDR2 SVGAGI. Trimming shortened V by 4 bases and J by 0 bases, and 9 bases separated the two germline ends.

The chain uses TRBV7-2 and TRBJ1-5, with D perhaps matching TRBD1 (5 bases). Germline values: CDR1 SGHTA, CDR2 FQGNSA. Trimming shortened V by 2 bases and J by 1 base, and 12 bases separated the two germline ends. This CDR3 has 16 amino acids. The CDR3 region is CASSLKGATSNQPQHF. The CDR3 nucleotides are TGTGCCAGCAGCTTAAAAGGGGCTACAAGCAATCAGCCCCAGCATTTT.

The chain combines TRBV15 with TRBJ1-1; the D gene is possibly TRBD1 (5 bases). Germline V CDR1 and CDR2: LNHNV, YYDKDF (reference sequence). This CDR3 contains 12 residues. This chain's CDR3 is CAGGSIGTEAFF. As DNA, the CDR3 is TGTGCTGGGGGGTCTATAGGGACTGAAGCTTTCTTT.

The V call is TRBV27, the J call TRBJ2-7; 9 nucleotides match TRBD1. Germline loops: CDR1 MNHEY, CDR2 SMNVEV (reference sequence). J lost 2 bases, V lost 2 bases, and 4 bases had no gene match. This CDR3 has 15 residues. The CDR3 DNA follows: TGTGCCAGCAGTTTAAGAGGGACAGGGCCCTACGAGCAGTACGTC. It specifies CASSLRGTGPYEQYV.

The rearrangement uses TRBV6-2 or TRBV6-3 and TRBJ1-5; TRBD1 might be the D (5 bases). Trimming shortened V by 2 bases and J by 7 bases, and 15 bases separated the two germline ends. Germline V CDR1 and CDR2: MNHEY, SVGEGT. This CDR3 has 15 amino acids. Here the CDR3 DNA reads TGTGCCAGCAGTTACGGCAGGGTGGCGGGACAGCCCCAGCATTTT. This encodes CASSYGRVAGQPQHF.

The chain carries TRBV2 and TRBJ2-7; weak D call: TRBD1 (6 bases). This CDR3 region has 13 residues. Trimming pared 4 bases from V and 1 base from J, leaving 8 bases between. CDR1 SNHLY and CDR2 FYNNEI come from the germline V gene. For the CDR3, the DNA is TGTGCCAGCAGTGGACAGGTTTCCTACGAGCAGTACTTC. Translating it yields CASSGQVSYEQYF.

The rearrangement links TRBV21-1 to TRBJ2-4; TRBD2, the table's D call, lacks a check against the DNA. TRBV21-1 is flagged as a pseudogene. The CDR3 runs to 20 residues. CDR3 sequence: CASSMGTSGGKPVAKNIQYF. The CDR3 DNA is TGTGCCAGCAGCATGGGGACTAGCGGGGGGAAACCTGTAGCCAAAAACATTCAGTACTTC.

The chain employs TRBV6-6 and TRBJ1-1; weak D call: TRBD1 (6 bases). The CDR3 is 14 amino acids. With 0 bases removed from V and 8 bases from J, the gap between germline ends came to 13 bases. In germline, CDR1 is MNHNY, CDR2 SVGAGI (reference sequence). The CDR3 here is CASSYSRDTGEAFF. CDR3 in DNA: TGTGCCAGCAGTTACTCTCGGGACACGGGGGAAGCTTTCTTT.

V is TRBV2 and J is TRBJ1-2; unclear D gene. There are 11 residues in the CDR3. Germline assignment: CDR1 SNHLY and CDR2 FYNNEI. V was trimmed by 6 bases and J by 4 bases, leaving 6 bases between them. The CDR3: CASRESYGYTF. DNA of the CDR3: TGTGCCAGCAGAGAGAGCTATGGCTACACCTTC.

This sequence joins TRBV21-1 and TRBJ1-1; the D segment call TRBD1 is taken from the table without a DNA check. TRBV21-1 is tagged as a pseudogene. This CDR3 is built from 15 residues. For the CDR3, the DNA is TGTGCCAGCAGCAAAGAGGCAGGGGGGAACACTGAAGCTTTCTTT. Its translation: CASSKEAGGNTEAFF.

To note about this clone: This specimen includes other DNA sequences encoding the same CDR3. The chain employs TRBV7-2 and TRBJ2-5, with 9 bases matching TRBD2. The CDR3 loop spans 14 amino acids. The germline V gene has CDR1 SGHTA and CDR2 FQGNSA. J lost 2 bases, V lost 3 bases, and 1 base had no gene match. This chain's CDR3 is CASSLTSGQETQYF. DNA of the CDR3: TGTGCCAGCAGCTTGACTAGCGGTCAAGAGACCCAGTACTTC.

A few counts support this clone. CDR3 amino acids: CASSVATGELFF. The CDR3 DNA reads as TGTGCCAGCAGTGTAGCGACCGGGGAGCTGTTTTTT. The chain joins TRBV25-1 to TRBJ2-2; D perhaps matches TRBD2 (5 bases). V lost 4 bases and J lost 5, with 5 bases in between. The germline V gene has CDR1 MGHDK and CDR2 SYGVNS. The CDR3 length is 12 residues. Looking up the rest from reference TRBV25-1 and TRBJ2-2 gives the full variable domain: EADIYQTPRYLVIGTGKKITLECSQTMGHDKMYWYQQDPGMELHLIHYSYGVNSTEKGDLSSESTVSRIRTEHFPLTLESARPSHTSQYLCASSVATGELFFGEGSRLTVL.

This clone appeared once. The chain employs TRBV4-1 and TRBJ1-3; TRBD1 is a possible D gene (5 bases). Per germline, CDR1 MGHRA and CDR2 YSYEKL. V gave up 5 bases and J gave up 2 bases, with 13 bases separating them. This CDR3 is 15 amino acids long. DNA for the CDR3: TGCGCCAGCAGCTCCCCGGGGGTTACTGGAAACACCATATATTTT. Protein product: CASSSPGVTGNTIYF.

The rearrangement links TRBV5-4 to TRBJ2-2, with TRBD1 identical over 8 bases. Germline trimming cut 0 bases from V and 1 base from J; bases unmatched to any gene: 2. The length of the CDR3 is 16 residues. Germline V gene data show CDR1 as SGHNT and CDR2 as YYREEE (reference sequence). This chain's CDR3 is CASSLAGGRNTGELFF. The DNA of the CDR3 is TGTGCCAGCAGCTTGGCAGGGGGCAGGAACACCGGGGAGCTGTTTTTT.

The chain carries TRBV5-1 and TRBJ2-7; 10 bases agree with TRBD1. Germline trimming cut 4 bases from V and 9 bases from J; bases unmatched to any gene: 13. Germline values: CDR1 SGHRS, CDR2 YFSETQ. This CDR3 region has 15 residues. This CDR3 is CASSVYSGTGEAQYF. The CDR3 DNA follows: TGCGCCAGCAGCGTATACTCCGGGACAGGGGAGGCGCAGTACTTC.

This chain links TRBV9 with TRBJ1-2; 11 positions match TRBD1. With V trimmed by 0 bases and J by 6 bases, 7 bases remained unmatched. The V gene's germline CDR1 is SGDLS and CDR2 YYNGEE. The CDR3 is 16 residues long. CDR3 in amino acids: CASSVDLGTGGNGYTF. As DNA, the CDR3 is TGTGCCAGCAGCGTAGACCTGGGGACAGGGGGGAATGGCTACACCTTC.

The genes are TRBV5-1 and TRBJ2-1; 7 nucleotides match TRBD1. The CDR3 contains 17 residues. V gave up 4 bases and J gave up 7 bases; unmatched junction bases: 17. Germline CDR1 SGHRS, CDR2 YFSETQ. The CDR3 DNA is TGCGCCAGCAGCCCATACAGACAGGGACGACTCGAAAATGAGCAGTTCTTC. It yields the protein CASSPYRQGRLENEQFF.

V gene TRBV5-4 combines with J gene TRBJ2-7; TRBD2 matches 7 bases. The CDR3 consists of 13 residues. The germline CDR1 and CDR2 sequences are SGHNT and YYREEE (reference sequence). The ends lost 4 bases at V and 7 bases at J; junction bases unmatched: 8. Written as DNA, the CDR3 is TGTGCCAGCAGCCCCTACGAGGGAGGGGAGCAGTACTTC. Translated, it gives CASSPYEGGEQYF.

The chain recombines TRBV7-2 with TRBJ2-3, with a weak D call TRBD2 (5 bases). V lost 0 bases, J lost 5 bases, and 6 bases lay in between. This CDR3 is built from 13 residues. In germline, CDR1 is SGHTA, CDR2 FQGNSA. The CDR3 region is CASSLAAGDTQYF. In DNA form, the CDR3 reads TGTGCCAGCAGCTTAGCGGCGGGAGATACGCAGTATTTT.

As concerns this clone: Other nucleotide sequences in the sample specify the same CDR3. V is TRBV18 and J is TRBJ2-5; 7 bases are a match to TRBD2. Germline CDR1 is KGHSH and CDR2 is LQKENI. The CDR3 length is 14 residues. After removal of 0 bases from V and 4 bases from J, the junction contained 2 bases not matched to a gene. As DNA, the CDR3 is TGTGCCAGCTCACCACCTTCGGGGGGAGAGACCCAGTACTTC. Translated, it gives CASSPPSGGETQYF.

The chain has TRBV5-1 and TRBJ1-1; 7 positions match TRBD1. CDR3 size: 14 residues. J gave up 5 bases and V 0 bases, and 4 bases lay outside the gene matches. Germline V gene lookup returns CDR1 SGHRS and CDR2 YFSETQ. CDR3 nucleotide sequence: TGCGCCAGCAGCTTGGGACAGGGTAAGACTGAAGCTTTCTTT. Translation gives CASSLGQGKTEAFF. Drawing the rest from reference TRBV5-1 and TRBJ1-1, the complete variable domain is KAGVTQTPRYLIKTRGQQVTLSCSPISGHRSVSWYQQTPGQGLQFLFEYFSETQRNKGNFPGRFSGRQFSNSRSEMNVSTLELGDSALYLCASSLGQGKTEAFFGQGTRLTVV.

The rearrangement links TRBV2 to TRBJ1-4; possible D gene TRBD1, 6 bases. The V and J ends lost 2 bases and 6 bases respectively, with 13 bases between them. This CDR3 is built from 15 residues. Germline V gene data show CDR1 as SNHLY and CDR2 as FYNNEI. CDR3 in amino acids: CASSERAGVDEKLFF. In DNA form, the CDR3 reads TGTGCCAGCAGTGAACGTGCAGGGGTAGATGAAAAACTGTTTTTT.

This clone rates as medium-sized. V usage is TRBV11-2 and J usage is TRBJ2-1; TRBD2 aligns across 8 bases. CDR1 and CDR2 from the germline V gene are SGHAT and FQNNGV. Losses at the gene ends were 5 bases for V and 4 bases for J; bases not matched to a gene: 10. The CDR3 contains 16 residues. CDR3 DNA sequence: TGTGCCAGCAGCCTATTCACCGGGAGGGTTTACAATGAGCAGTTCTTC. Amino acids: CASSLFTGRVYNEQFF. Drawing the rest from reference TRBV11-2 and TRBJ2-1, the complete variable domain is EAGVAQSPRYKIIEKRQSVAFWCNPISGHATLYWYQQILGQGPKLLIQFQNNGVVDDSQLPKDRFSAERLKGVDSTLKIQPAKLEDSAVYLCASSLFTGRVYNEQFFGPGTRLTVL.

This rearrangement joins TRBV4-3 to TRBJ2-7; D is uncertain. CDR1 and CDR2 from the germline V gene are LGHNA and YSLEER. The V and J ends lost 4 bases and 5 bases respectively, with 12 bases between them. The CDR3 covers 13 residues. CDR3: CASSRTRVDEQYF. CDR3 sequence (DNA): TGCGCCAGCAGCCGAACACGGGTAGACGAGCAGTACTTC.

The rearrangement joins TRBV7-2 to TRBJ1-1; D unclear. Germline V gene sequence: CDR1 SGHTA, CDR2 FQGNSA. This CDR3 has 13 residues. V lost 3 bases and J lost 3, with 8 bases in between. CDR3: CASSLSGYTEAFF. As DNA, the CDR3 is TGTGCCAGCAGCTTGTCGGGGTACACTGAAGCTTTCTTT.

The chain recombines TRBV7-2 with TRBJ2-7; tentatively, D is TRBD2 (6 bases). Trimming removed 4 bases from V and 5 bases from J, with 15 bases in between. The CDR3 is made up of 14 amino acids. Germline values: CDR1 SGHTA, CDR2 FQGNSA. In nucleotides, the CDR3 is TGTGCCAGCAGCTACCTCGGGAGACGGGACGAGCAGTACTTC. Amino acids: CASSYLGRRDEQYF.

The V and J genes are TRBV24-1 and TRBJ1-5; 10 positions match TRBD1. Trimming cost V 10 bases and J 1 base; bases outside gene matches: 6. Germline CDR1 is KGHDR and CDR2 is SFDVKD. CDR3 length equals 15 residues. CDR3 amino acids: CATGTGALSNQPQHF. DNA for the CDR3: TGTGCCACGGGGACAGGGGCCCTAAGCAATCAGCCCCAGCATTTT.

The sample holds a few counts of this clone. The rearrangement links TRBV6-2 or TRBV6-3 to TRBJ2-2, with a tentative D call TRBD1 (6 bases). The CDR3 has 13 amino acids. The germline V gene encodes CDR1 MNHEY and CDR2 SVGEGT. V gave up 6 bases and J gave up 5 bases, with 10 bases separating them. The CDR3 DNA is TGTGCCAGCAGCCCAAGGGGGACCGGGGAGCTGTTTTTT. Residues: CASSPRGTGELFF.

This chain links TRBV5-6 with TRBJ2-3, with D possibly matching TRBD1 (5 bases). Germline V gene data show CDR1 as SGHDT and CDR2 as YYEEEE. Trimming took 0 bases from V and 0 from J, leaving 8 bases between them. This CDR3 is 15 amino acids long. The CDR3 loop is CASSLEGFSTDTQYF. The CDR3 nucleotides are TGTGCCAGCAGCTTGGAGGGGTTTAGCACAGATACGCAGTATTTT.